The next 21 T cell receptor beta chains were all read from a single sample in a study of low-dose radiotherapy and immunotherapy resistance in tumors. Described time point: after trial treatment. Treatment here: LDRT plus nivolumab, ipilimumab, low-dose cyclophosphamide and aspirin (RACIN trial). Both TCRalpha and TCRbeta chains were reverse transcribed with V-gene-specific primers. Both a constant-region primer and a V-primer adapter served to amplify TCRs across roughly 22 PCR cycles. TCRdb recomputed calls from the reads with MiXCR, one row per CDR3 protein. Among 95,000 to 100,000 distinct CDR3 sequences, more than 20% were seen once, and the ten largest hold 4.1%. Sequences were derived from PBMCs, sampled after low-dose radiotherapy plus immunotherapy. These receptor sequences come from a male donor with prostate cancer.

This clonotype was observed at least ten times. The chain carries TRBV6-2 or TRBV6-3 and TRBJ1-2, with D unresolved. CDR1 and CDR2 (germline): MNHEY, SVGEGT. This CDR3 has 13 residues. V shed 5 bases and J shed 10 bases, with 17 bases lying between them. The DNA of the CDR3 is TGTGCCAGCAGTCAGCATGGGAACGCAGACTACACCTTC. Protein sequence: CASSQHGNADYTF.

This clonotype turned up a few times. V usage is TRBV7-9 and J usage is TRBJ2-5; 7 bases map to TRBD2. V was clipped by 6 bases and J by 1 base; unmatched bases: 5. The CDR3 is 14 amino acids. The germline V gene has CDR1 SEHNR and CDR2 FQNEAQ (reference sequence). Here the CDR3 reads CASRPAGRQETQYF. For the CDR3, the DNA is TGTGCCAGCAGACCAGCGGGGCGCCAAGAGACCCAGTACTTC. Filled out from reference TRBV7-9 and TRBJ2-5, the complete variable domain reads DTGVSQNPRHKITKRGQNVTFRCDPISEHNRLYWYRQTLGQGPEFLTYFQNEAQLEKSRLLSDRFSAERPKGSFSTLEIQRTEQGDSAMYLCASRPAGRQETQYFGPGTRLLVL.

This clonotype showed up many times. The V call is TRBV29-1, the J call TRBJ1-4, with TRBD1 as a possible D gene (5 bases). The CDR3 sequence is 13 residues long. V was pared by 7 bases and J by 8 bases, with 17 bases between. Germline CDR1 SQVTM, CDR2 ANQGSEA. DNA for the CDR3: TGCAGCGGCGGGACTACCAGATCGGAAAAACTGTTTTTT. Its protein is CSGGTTRSEKLFF.

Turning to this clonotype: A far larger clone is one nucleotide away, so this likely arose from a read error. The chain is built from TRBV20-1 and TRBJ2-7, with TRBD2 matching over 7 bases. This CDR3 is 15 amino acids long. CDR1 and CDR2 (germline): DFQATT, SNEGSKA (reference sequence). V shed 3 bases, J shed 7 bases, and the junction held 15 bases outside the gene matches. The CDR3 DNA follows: TGCAGTGCTAGTACTAGCGCGAGCTCCTACAATGAGCAGTACTTC. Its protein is CSASTSASSYNEQYF.

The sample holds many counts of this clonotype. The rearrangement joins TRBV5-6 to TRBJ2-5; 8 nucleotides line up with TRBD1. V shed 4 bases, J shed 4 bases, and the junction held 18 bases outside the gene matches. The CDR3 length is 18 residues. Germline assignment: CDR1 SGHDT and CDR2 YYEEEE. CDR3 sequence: CASSPLHPTGVGAETQYF. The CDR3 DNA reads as TGTGCCAGCAGCCCGCTTCACCCGACAGGGGTAGGAGCAGAGACCCAGTACTTC. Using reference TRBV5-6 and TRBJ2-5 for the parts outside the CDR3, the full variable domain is DAGVTQSPTHLIKTRGQQVTLRCSPKSGHDTVSWYQQALGQGPQFIFQYYEEEERQRGNFPDRFSGHQFPNYSSELNVNALLLGDSALYLCASSPLHPTGVGAETQYFGPGTRLLVL.

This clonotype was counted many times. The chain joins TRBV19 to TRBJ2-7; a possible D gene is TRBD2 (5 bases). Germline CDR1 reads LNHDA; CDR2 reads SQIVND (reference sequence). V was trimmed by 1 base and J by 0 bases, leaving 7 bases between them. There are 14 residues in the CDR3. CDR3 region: CASSIAGISYEQYF. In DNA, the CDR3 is TGTGCCAGTAGTATAGCGGGGATCTCCTACGAGCAGTACTTC.

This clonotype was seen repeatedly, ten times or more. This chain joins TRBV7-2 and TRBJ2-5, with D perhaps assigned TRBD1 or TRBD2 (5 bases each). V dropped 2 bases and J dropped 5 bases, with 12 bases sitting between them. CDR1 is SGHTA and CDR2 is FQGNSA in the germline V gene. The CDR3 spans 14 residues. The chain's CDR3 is CASSLPGAHETQYF. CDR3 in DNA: TGTGCCAGCAGCTTACCCGGGGCCCATGAGACCCAGTACTTC. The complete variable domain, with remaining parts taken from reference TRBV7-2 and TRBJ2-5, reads GAGVSQSPSNKVTEKGKDVELRCDPISGHTALYWYRQSLGQGLEFLIYFQGNSAPDKSGLPSDRFSAERTGGSVSTLTIQRTQQEDSAVYLCASSLPGAHETQYFGPGTRLLVL.

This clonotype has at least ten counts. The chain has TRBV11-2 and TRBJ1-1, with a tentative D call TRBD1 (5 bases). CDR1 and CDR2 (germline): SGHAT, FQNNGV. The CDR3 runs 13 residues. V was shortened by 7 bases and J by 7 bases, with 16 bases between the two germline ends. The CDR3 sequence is CASTLSQGVEAFF. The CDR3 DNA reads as TGTGCCAGCACCCTTAGCCAGGGAGTTGAAGCTTTCTTT.

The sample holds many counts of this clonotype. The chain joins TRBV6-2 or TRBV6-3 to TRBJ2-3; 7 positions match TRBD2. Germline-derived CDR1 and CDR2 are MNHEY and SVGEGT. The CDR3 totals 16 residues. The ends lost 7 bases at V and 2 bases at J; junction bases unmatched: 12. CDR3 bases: TGTGCCAGCACTAAAGGGGCTAGCGGCAACACAGATACGCAGTATTTT. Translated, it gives CASTKGASGNTDTQYF.

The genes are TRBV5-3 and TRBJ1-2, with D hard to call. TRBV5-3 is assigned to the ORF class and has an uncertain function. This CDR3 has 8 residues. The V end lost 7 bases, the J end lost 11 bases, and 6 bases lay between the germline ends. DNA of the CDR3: TGTGCCAGACCCCTTTACACCTTC. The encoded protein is CARPLYTF.

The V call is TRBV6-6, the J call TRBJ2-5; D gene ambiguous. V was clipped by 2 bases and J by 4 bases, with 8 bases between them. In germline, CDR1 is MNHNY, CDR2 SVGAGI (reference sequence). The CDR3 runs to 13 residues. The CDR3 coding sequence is TGTGCCAGCAGTTACGTGGGCGCAGAGACCCAGTACTTC. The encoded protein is CASSYVGAETQYF.

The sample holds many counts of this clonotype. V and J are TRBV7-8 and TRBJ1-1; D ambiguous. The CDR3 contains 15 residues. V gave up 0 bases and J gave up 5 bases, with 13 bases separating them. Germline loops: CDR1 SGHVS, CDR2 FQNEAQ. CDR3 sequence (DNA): TGTGCCAGCAGCTTAGCCGGAGGGCAAGAAACTGAAGCTTTCTTT. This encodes CASSLAGGQETEAFF.

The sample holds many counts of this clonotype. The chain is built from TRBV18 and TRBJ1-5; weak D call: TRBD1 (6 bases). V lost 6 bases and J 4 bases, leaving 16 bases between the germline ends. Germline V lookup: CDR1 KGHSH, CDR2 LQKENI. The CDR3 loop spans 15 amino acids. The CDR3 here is CASSPGGQGNQPQHF. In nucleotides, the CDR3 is TGTGCCAGCTCGCCTGGGGGGCAGGGGAATCAGCCCCAGCATTTT.

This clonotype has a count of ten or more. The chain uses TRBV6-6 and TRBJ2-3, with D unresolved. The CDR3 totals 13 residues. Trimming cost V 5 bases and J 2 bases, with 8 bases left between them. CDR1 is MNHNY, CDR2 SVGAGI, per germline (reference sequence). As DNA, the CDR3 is TGTGCCAGCAGTGGTGGGGACACAGATACGCAGTATTTT. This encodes CASSGGDTDTQYF.

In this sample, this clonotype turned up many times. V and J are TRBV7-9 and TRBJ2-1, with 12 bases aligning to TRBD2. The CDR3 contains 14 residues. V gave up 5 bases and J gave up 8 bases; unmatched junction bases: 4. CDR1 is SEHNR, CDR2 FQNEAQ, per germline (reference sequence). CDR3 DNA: TGTGCCAGCAGCATACTAGCGGGGGGCTATGAGCAGTTCTTC. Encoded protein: CASSILAGGYEQFF.

The CDR3 loop reads CSARDGPGNQPQHF. The CDR3 DNA sequence: TGCAGTGCTAGAGACGGTCCGGGAAATCAGCCCCAGCATTTT. The chain is built from TRBV20-1 and TRBJ1-5; no reliable D call. V was pared by 0 bases and J by 4 bases, with 10 bases between. The germline V gene encodes CDR1 DFQATT and CDR2 SNEGSKA (reference sequence). There are 14 residues in the CDR3.

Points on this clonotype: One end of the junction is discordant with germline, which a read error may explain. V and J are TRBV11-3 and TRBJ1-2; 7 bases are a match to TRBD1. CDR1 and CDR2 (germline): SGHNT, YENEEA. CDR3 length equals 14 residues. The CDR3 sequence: CASSVEPGGYGYTF. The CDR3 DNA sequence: TGTGCCAGCAGCGTAGAACCAGGGGGTTATGGCTACACCTTC.

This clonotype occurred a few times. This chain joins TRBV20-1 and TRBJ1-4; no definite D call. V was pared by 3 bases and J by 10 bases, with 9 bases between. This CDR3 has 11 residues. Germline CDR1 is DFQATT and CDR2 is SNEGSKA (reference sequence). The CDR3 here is CSARGIGKLFF. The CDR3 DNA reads TGCAGTGCTAGGGGAATAGGAAAACTGTTTTTT.

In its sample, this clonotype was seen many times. The CDR3 loop is CAISESARDSPLTGSYEQYF. CDR3 sequence (DNA): TGTGCCATCAGTGAGTCCGCGAGAGACAGTCCACTAACGGGCTCCTACGAGCAGTACTTC. The J gene is TRBJ2-7, the V gene TRBV10-3, with D tentatively TRBD1 (5 bases). Germline V gives CDR1 ENHRY, CDR2 SYGVKD. The CDR3 has 20 amino acids. Trimming left V 0 bases short and J 0 bases short, with 24 bases between.

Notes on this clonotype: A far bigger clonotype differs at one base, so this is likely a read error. The CDR3 loop is CACSLAGQGAYGYTF. In nucleotides, the CDR3 is TGTGCCTGCAGCTTAGCTGGACAGGGGGCCTATGGCTACACCTTC. The chain uses TRBV7-6 and TRBJ1-2; the match to TRBD1 covers 11 bases. The CDR3 contains 15 residues. The germline CDR1 and CDR2 sequences are SGHVS and FNYEAQ.

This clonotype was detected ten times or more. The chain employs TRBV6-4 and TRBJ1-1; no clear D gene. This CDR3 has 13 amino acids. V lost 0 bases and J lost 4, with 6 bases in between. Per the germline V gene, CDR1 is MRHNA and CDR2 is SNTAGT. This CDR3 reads CASSDSPITEAFF. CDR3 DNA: TGTGCCAGCAGTGACTCGCCCATCACTGAAGCTTTCTTT.